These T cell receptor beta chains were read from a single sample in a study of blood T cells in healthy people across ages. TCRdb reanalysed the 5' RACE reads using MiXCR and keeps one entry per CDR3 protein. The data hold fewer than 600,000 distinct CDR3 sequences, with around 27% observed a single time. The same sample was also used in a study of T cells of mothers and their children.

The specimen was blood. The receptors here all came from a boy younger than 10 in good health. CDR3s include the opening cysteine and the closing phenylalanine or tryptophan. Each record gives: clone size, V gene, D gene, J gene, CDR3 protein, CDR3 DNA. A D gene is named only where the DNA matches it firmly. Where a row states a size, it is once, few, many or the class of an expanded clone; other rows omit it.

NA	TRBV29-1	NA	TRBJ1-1	CSVENGRGTEAFF	TGCAGCGTTGAAAACGGCCGTGGTACTGAAGCTTTCTTT
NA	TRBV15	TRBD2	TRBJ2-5	CATSIRGGSETQYF	TGTGCCACCAGCATCCGGGGGGGCAGCGAGACCCAGTACTTC
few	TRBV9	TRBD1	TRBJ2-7	CASSPGQGFISYEQYF	TGTGCCAGCAGCCCCGGACAGGGATTTATTTCCTACGAGCAGTACTTC
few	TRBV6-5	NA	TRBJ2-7	CASSTRDGSSYEQYF	TGTGCCAGCAGTACCCGGGACGGAAGCTCCTACGAGCAGTACTTC
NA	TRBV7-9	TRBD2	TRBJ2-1	CASSPKGLAGGTYLF	TGTGCCAGCAGCCCCAAAGGACTAGCGGGGGGTACATATCTCTTC
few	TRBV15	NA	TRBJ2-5	CATSRALQETQYF	TGTGCCACCAGCAGGGCCCTCCAAGAGACCCAGTACTTC
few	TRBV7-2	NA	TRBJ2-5	CASSFQDSQETQYF	TGTGCCAGCAGCTTCCAAGACAGCCAAGAGACCCAGTACTTC
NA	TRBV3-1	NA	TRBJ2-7	CASSQVTGAYEQYF	TGTGCCAGCAGCCAAGTTACAGGCGCCTACGAGCAGTACTTC
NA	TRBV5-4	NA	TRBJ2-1	CASSPASSSYNEQFF	TGTGCCAGCAGTCCCGCCTCGTCGTCCTACAATGAGCAGTTCTTC
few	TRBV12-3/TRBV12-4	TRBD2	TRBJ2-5	CASTGGRQETQYF	TGTGCCAGCACGGGGGGGAGGCAAGAGACCCAGTACTTC
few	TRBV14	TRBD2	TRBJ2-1	CASSQVGSGSYNEQFF	TGTGCCAGCAGCCAAGTTGGTAGCGGGAGCTACAATGAGCAGTTCTTC
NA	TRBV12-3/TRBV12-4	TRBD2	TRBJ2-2	CASTRTSGYTGELFF	TGTGCCAGCACCCGGACTAGCGGCTATACCGGGGAGCTGTTTTTT
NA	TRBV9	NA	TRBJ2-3	CASSVDGADTQYF	TGTGCCAGCAGCGTAGATGGAGCAGATACGCAGTATTTT
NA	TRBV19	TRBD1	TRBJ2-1	CASTPDRGNEQFF	TGTGCCAGTACCCCGGACAGGGGCAATGAGCAGTTCTTC
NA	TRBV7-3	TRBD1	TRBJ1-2	CASSLTGTEINYGYTF	TGTGCCAGCAGTCTTACTGGGACAGAAATTAACTATGGCTACACCTTC
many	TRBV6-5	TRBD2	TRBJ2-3	CASSYGRGRADTQYF	TGTGCCAGCAGTTACGGACGCGGGAGGGCAGATACGCAGTATTTT
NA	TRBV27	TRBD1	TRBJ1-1	CASRRDRPNTEAFF	TGTGCCAGCAGACGGGACAGGCCGAACACTGAAGCTTTCTTT
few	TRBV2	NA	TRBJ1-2	CASSWTEQRGGYTF	TGTGCCAGCAGTTGGACAGAGCAGCGTGGTGGCTACACCTTC
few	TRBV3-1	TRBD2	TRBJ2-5	CASSQEGAGVRETQYF	TGTGCCAGCAGCCAAGAAGGTGCGGGAGTACGAGAGACCCAGTACTTC
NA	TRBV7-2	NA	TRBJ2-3	CASSPDSAISTDTQYF	TGTGCCAGCAGTCCAGACAGCGCCATTAGCACAGATACGCAGTATTTT
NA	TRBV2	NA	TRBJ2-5	CASTPAGRQETQYF	TGTGCCAGCACTCCAGCAGGGAGACAAGAGACCCAGTACTTC
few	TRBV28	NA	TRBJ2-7	CASRLPGTNYEQYF	TGTGCCAGCAGACTCCCCGGGACAAACTACGAGCAGTACTTC
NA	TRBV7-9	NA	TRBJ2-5	CASSYRQATETQYF	TGTGCCAGCAGCTACAGACAGGCCACAGAGACCCAGTACTTC